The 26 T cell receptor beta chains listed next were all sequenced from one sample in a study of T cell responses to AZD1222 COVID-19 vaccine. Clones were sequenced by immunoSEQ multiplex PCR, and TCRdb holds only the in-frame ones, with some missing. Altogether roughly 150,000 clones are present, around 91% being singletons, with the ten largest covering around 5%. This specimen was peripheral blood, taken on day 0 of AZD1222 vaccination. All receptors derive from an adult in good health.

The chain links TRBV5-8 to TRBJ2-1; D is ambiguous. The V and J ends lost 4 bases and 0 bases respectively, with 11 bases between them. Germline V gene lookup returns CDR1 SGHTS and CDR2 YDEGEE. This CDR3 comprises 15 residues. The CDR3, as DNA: TGTGCCAGCAGCCTGGACCGTAGCTCCTACAATGAGCAGTTCTTC. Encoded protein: CASSLDRSSYNEQFF.

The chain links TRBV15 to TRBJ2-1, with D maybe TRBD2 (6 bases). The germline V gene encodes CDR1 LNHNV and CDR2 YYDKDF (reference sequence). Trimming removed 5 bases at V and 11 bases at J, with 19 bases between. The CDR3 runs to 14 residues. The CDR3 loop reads CATSGIAALGKQFF. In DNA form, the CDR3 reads TGTGCCACCAGCGGCATAGCGGCCCTAGGGAAGCAGTTCTTC.

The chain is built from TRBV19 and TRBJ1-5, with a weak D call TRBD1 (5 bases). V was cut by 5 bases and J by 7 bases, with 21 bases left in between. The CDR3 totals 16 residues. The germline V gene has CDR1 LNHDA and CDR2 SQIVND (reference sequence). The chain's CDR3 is CASSSDRGGSWQPQHF. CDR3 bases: TGTGCCAGTAGTTCCGACCGGGGGGGTTCGTGGCAGCCCCAGCATTTT.

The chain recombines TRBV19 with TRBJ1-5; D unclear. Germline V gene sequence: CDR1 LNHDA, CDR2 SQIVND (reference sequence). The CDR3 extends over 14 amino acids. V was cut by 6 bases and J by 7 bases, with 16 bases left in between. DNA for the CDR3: TGTGCCAGTAGGACGGGTCTCGCCAGGCAGCCCCAGCATTTT. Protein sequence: CASRTGLARQPQHF.

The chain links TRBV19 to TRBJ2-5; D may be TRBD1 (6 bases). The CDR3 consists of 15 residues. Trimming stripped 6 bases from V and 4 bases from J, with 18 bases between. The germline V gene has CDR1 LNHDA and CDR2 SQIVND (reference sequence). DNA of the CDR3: TGTGCCAGTAGGTCGGCAGGGGAGCCCCCAGAGACCCAGTACTTC. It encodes CASRSAGEPPETQYF.

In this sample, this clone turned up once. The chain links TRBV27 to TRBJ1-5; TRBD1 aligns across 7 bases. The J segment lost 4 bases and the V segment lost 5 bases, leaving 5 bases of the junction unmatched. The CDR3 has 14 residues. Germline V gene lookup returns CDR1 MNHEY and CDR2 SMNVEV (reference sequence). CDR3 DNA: TGTGCCAGCAGTCTTAACAGGGGTAATCAGCCCCAGCATTTT. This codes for CASSLNRGNQPQHF.

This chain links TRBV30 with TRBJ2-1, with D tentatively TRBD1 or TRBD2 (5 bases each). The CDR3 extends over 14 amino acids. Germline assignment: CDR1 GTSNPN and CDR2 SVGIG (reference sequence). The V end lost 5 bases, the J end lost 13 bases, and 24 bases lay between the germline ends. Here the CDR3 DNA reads TGTGCCTGGGGCCCGGACACTAGAAGATCGGAACAGTTCTTC. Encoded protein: CAWGPDTRRSEQFF. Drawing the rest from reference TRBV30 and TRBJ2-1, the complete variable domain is SQTIHQWPATLVQPVGSPLSLECTVEGTSNPNLYWYRQAAGRGLQLLFYSVGIGQISSEVPQNLSASRPQDRQFILSSKKLLLSDSGFYLCAWGPDTRRSEQFFGPGTRLTVL.

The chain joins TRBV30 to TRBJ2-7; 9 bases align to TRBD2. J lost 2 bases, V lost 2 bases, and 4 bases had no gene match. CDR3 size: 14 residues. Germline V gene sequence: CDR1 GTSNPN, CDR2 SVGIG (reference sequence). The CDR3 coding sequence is TGTGCCTGGAGTCCGGGACTAGCCCCCTACGAGCAGTACTTC. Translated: CAWSPGLAPYEQYF.

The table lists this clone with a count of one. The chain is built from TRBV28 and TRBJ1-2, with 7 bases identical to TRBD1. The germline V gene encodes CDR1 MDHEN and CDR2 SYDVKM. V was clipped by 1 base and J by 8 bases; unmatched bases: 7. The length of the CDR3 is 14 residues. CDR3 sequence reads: CASSLFEGARGYTF. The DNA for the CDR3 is TGTGCCAGCAGTTTATTTGAGGGGGCGCGGGGCTACACCTTC.

The CDR3 here is CASSLGPDFYNSPLHF. CDR3 nucleotides: TGTGCCAGCAGCTTAGGTCCAGATTTCTATAATTCACCCCTCCACTTT. The chain combines TRBV7-9 with TRBJ1-6; D not certain. Trimming pared 1 base from V and 3 bases from J, leaving 10 bases between. CDR3 length: 16 residues. Germline CDR1 reads SEHNR; CDR2 reads FQNEAQ (reference sequence).

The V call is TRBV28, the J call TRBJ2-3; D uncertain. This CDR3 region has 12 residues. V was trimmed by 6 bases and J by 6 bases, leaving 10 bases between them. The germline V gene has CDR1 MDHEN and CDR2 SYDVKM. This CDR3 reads CASRLIGDTQYF. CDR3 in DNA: TGTGCCAGCAGGTTAATAGGGGATACGCAGTATTTT.

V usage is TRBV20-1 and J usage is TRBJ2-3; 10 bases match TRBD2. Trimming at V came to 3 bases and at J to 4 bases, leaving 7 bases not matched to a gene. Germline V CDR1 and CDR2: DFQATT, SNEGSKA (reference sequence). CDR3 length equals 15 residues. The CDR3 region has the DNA TGCAGTGCTAGTGATTCCAGCGGGAGGGCAGATACGCAGTATTTT. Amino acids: CSASDSSGRADTQYF.

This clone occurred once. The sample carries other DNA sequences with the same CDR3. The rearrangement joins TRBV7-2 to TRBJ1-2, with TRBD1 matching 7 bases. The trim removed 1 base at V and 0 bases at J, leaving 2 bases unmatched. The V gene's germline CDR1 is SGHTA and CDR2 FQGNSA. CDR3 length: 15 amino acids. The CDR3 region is CASSLGTGPNYGYTF. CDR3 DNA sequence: TGTGCCAGCAGCTTAGGGACAGGACCTAACTATGGCTACACCTTC.

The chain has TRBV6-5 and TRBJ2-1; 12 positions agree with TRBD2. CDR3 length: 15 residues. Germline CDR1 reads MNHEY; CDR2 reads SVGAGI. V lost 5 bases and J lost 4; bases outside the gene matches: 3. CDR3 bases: TGTGCCAGCAGTAACGGACTAGCGGGATACAATGAGCAGTTCTTC. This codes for CASSNGLAGYNEQFF.

CDR3 amino acids: CASSFRTRGQETQYF. The DNA for the CDR3 is TGTGCCAGCAGCTTCCGAACCCGGGGCCAAGAGACCCAGTACTTC. The chain uses TRBV27 and TRBJ2-5; possible D gene TRBD2, 5 bases. The germline gives CDR1 MNHEY, CDR2 SMNVEV (reference sequence). This CDR3 has 15 amino acids. V was clipped by 6 bases and J by 1 base, with 15 bases between them.

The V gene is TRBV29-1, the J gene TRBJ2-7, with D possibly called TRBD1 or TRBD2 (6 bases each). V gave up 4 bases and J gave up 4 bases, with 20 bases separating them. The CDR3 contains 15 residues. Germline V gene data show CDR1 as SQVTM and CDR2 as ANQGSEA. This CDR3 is CSVGGGGGTRYEQYF. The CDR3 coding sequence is TGCAGCGTTGGTGGTGGAGGGGGAACCCGATACGAGCAGTACTTC.

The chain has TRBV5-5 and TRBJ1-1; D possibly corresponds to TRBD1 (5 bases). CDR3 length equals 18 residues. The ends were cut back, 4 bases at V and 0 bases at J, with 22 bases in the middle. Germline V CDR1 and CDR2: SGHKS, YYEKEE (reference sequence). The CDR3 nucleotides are TGTGCCAGCAGCCAGCGGTTGGGGGTTGTCTCAATGAACACTGAAGCTTTCTTT. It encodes CASSQRLGVVSMNTEAFF.

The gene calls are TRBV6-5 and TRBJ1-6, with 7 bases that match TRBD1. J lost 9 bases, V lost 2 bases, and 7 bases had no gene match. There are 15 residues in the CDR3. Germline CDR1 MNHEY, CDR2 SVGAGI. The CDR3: CASSYMRGLSSPLHF. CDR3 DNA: TGTGCCAGCAGTTACATGAGGGGGCTGAGTTCACCCCTCCACTTT.

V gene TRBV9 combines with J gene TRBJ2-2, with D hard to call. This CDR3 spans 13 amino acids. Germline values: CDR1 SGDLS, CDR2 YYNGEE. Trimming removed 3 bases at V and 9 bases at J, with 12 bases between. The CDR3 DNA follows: TGTGCCAGCAGCGGCTCAGGTATAAGGGAGCTGTTTTTT. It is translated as CASSGSGIRELFF.

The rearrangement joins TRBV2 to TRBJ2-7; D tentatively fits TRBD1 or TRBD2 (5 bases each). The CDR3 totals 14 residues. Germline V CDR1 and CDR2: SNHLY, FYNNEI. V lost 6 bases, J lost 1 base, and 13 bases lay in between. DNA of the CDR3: TGTGCCAGCAGGACCGGGACCTCATCCTACGAGCAGTACTTC. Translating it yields CASRTGTSSYEQYF.

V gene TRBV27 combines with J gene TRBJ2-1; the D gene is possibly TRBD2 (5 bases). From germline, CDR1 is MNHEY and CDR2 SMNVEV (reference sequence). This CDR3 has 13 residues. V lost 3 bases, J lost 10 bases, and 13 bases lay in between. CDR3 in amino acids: CASSFLSPGEQFF. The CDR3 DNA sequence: TGTGCCAGCAGTTTTTTATCCCCGGGGGAGCAGTTCTTC.

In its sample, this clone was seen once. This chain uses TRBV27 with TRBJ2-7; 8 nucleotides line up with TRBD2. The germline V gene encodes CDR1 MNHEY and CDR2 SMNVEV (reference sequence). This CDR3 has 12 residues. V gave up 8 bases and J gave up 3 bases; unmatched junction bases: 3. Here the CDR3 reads CASGTSYYEQYF. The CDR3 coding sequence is TGTGCCAGCGGGACTAGTTACTACGAGCAGTACTTC.

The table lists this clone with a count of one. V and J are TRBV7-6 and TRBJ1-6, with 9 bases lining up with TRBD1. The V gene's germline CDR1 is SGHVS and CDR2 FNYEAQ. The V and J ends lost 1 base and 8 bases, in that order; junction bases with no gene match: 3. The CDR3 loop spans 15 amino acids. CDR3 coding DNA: TGTGCCAGCAGCTTAGAAGGACAGGGGTATTCACCCCTCCACTTT. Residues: CASSLEGQGYSPLHF.

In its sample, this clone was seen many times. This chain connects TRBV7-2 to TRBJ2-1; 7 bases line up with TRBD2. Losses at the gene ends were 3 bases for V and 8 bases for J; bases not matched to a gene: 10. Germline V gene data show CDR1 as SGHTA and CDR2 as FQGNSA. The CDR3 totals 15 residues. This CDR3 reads CASSFGLGFGYEQFF. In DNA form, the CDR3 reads TGTGCCAGCAGCTTCGGACTAGGTTTCGGCTATGAGCAGTTCTTC. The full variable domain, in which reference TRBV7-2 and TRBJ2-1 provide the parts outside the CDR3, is GAGVSQSPSNKVTEKGKDVELRCDPISGHTALYWYRQSLGQGLEFLIYFQGNSAPDKSGLPSDRFSAERTGGSVSTLTIQRTQQEDSAVYLCASSFGLGFGYEQFFGPGTRLTVL.

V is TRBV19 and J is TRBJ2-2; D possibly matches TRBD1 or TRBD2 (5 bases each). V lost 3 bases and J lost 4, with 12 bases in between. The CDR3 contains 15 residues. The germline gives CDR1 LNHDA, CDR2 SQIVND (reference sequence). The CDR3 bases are TGTGCCAGTAGTATTGGATGGGGGAGCACCGGGGAGCTGTTTTTT. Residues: CASSIGWGSTGELFF.

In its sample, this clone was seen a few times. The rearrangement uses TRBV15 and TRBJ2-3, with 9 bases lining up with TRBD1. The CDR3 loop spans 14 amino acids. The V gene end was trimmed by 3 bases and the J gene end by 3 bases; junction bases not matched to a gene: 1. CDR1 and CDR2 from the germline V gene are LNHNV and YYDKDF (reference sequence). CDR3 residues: CATSRGTGTDTQYF. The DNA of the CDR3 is TGTGCCACCAGCAGGGGGACAGGGACAGATACGCAGTATTTT.